This is a list of T cell receptor beta chains from one sample in a study of CD8+CD57+ T cells in acquired aplastic anemia. TCRdb re-analysed the reads in MiXCR, keeping a single row per CDR3 protein. The top ten hold 8% to 9.5% of the sample, which has about 150,000 distinct CDR3 sequences, around two fifths seen once. What was sequenced was sorted CD4+, CD8+, or CD8+CD57+ T cells (not recorded which) from PBMCs. These receptor sequences come from a human donor in good health, serving as a control. CDR3s include the opening cysteine and the closing phenylalanine or tryptophan. Fields, in order: clone size, V gene, CDR3 length, D gene, J gene, CDR3 protein, CDR3 DNA. A D gene is named only where the DNA matches it firmly. Where a row states a size, it is once, few, many or the class of an expanded clone; other rows omit it.

many	TRBV6-5	14	TRBD1	TRBJ1-6	CASSYTGGNSPLHF	TGTGCCAGCAGTTACACAGGGGGCAATTCACCCCTCCACTTT
few	TRBV7-2	11	.	TRBJ2-7	CASSDRYEQYF	TGTGCCAGCAGCGACCGCTACGAGCAGTACTTC
.	TRBV15	15	TRBD1	TRBJ1-2	CATSRPGTADYGYTF	TGTGCCACCAGCAGACCCGGGACAGCAGACTATGGCTACACCTTC
.	TRBV28	15	TRBD1	TRBJ1-5	CASSKTDRGGRPQHF	TGTGCCAGCAGTAAAACGGACAGGGGCGGGAGGCCCCAGCATTTT
many	TRBV19	13	TRBD1	TRBJ1-2	CASGGGQNYGYTF	TGTGCCAGTGGTGGGGGACAGAACTATGGCTACACCTTC
many	TRBV29-1	13	TRBD1	TRBJ1-1	CSAGEGARTEAFF	TGCAGCGCCGGAGAGGGGGCAAGGACTGAAGCTTTCTTT
.	TRBV29-1	10	.	TRBJ2-2	CSGYAGELFF	TGCTCAGGGTACGCCGGGGAGCTGTTTTTT
.	TRBV29-1	13	TRBD1	TRBJ2-5	CSVGRTGGETQYF	TGCAGCGTTGGAAGGACAGGGGGAGAGACCCAGTACTTC
.	TRBV11-2	15	.	TRBJ2-7	CASSLVQGGVYEQYF	TGTGCCAGCAGCCTCGTCCAGGGGGGCGTCTACGAGCAGTACTTC
many	TRBV7-9	14	.	TRBJ1-1	CASSLDRANTEAFF	TGTGCCAGCAGCTTAGACAGGGCGAACACTGAAGCTTTCTTT
many	TRBV10-3	15	.	TRBJ1-2	CAISESAGEISGYTF	TGTGCCATCAGTGAGTCGGCAGGGGAGATATCCGGCTACACCTTC
.	TRBV10-2	13	.	TRBJ1-2	CASSEGARYGYTF	TGCGCCAGCAGTGAGGGGGCGCGGTATGGCTACACCTTC
many	TRBV19	16	.	TRBJ1-2	CASSIILYQNNYGYTF	TGTGCCAGTAGTATAATCCTCTACCAAAATAACTATGGCTACACCTTC
many	TRBV6-1	15	TRBD1	TRBJ2-6	CASGRQGRTLVVLTF	TGTGCCAGCGGGAGACAGGGTAGGACCCTAGTCGTCCTGACTTTC
.	TRBV2	13	TRBD1	TRBJ1-1	CAGSEKRDSEASF	TGTGCCGGCAGTGAGAAAAGGGACAGTGAAGCTTCCTTT
.	TRBV29-1	12	TRBD1	TRBJ1-3	CSVEGQANTIYF	TGCAGCGTTGAGGGACAGGCCAACACCATATATTTT
many	TRBV11-3	14	TRBD2	TRBJ2-3	CASSLEGLVGTQYF	TGTGCCAGCAGCTTAGAAGGACTAGTCGGTACGCAGTATTTT
few	TRBV5-1	16	.	TRBJ2-2	CASKITTGSQTGELFF	TGCGCCAGCAAAATCACCACAGGGTCTCAAACCGGGGAGCTGTTTTTT
.	TRBV30	18	.	TRBJ2-2	CAWSARRGQGIYTGELFF	TGTGCCTGGAGTGCTCGGAGGGGGCAGGGTATTTACACCGGGGAGCTGTTTTTT
many	TRBV9	14	.	TRBJ1-1	CASSFGTGNTEAFF	TGTGCCAGCAGCTTCGGGACGGGGAACACTGAAGCTTTCTTT
many	TRBV7-9	14	.	TRBJ1-5	CASAGDYSNQPQHF	TGTGCCAGCGCCGGCGATTATAGCAATCAGCCCCAGCATTTT
many	TRBV20-1	13	.	TRBJ2-7	CSARRTDNYEQYF	TGCAGTGCTAGGAGGACAGATAACTACGAGCAGTACTTC
many	TRBV19	15	.	TRBJ1-3	CASSITSSSGNTIYF	TGTGCCAGTAGTATCACATCGTCCTCTGGAAACACCATATATTTT
.	TRBV24-1	16	.	TRBJ2-5	CATSATSGGIQETQYF	TGTGCCACCAGTGCCACGAGCGGTGGGATCCAAGAGACCCAGTACTTC
.	TRBV19	15	.	TRBJ2-7	CASSQSGQGTYEQYF	TGTGCCAGTAGTCAATCTGGGCAGGGAACCTACGAGCAGTACTTC
many	TRBV24-1	14	TRBD1	TRBJ1-1	CATSEGQGHGEAFF	TGTGCCACCAGTGAGGGACAGGGGCATGGTGAAGCTTTCTTT
.	TRBV2	14	.	TRBJ1-6	CASRGFRGNSPLHF	TGTGCCAGCAGGGGGTTCAGGGGAAATTCACCCCTCCACTTT
.	TRBV24-1	13	.	TRBJ1-5	CATSDQGIQPQHF	TGTGCCACCAGTGACCAGGGGATTCAGCCCCAGCATTTT
many	TRBV19	16	.	TRBJ2-1	CASSRSSQGGNNEQFF	TGTGCCAGTAGTCGGTCGAGCCAGGGGGGTAACAATGAGCAGTTCTTC
many	TRBV28	14	.	TRBJ2-7	CASSFRRGGLEQYF	TGTGCCAGCAGTTTTAGAAGGGGGGGGCTCGAGCAGTACTTC
many	TRBV12-3/TRBV12-4	15	.	TRBJ1-1	CASSLEAVRGTEAFF	TGTGCCAGCAGTTTAGAAGCGGTTAGGGGCACTGAAGCTTTCTTT
few	TRBV27	17	.	TRBJ2-1	CASTTNERYGSYNEQFF	TGTGCCAGCACCACGAATGAACGGTACGGGAGCTACAATGAGCAGTTCTTC
many	TRBV30	13	.	TRBJ1-5	CAWTPSSNQPQHF	TGTGCCTGGACCCCCAGTAGCAATCAGCCCCAGCATTTT
many	TRBV7-2	14	.	TRBJ2-3	CASSLRGGEDTQYF	TGTGCCAGCAGCCTACGTGGGGGTGAGGATACGCAGTATTTT
.	TRBV9	13	.	TRBJ1-2	CASSVPGSYGYTF	TGTGCCAGCAGCGTTCCGGGGTCCTATGGCTACACCTTC
.	TRBV15	16	.	TRBJ2-7	CATSRGTGWRFDEQYF	TGTGCCACCAGCAGGGGAACAGGGTGGAGGTTCGACGAGCAGTACTTC
.	TRBV20-1	15	.	TRBJ1-2	CSARGGTGSGYGYTF	TGCAGTGCTAGAGGAGGCACAGGGTCAGGCTATGGCTACACCTTC
many	TRBV12-3/TRBV12-4	15	.	TRBJ2-3	CASSSDRGVVDTQYF	TGTGCCAGCAGCTCTGACCGGGGCGTCGTAGATACGCAGTATTTT
.	TRBV15	12	.	TRBJ2-7	CATSRQGYEQYF	TGTGCCACCAGCAGGCAAGGCTACGAGCAGTACTTC
few	TRBV11-2	16	TRBD1	TRBJ1-1	CASSLDGQGGFAEAFF	TGTGCCAGCAGCTTAGATGGGCAGGGGGGGTTCGCTGAAGCTTTCTTT
once	TRBV19	15	TRBD1	TRBJ1-2	CASSPPGQLDYGYTF	TGTGCCAGTAGTCCTCCGGGACAGCTGGACTATGGCTACACCTTC
many	TRBV5-1	15	TRBD2	TRBJ2-1	CASSSGTSGGDEQFF	TGCGCCAGCAGCTCCGGGACTAGCGGGGGGGATGAGCAGTTCTTC
many	TRBV19	16	.	TRBJ2-3	CASGTGSSTGTDTQYF	TGTGCCAGTGGTACAGGGTCCTCCACTGGCACAGATACGCAGTATTTT
.	TRBV5-1	14	.	TRBJ2-2	CASSLDSGDRELFF	TGCGCCAGCAGCTTGGATTCAGGGGACAGGGAGCTGTTTTTT
many	TRBV6-5	13	.	TRBJ1-4	CASSEGTGEKLFF	TGTGCCAGCAGTGAGGGGACGGGTGAAAAACTGTTTTTT
many	TRBV18	14	.	TRBJ2-7	CASSPGTASLEQYF	TGTGCCAGCTCACCAGGGACTGCTTCACTCGAGCAGTACTTC
many	TRBV20-1	14	TRBD1	TRBJ1-5	CSARGQGPNQPQHF	TGCAGTGCTAGGGGACAGGGCCCAAATCAGCCCCAGCATTTT
many	TRBV11-2	19	TRBD1	TRBJ1-2	CASSLVYSGQGGTNHGYTF	TGTGCCAGCAGCTTAGTTTATTCGGGACAGGGTGGGACTAACCATGGCTACACCTTC
once	TRBV6-4	15	.	TRBJ2-7	CASSDPFQLGGEQYF	TGTGCCAGCAGTGACCCTTTCCAGCTTGGAGGCGAGCAGTACTTC
many	TRBV7-9	12	.	TRBJ2-1	CASSLAEEGQFF	TGTGCCAGCAGCTTAGCGGAAGAGGGGCAGTTCTTC
.	TRBV5-5	13	.	TRBJ1-2	CASSLVSNYGYTF	TGTGCCAGCAGCTTAGTCAGCAACTATGGCTACACCTTC
many	TRBV15	19	.	TRBJ2-2	CATSRVLFTGESNTGELFF	TGTGCCACCAGCAGAGTTCTTTTTACGGGGGAGTCTAACACCGGGGAGCTGTTTTTT
many	TRBV11-2	14	TRBD2	TRBJ2-3	CASSFSGILDTQYF	TGTGCCAGCAGCTTTAGCGGGATATTGGATACGCAGTATTTT
.	TRBV29-1	16	TRBD2	TRBJ2-5	CSVDWASGRYQETQYF	TGCAGCGTTGATTGGGCTAGCGGAAGGTACCAAGAGACCCAGTACTTC
.	TRBV10-3	14	TRBD2	TRBJ2-7	CVTLSGTSSYEQYF	TGTGTCACTCTTAGCGGGACTAGCTCCTACGAGCAGTACTTC